This entry lists 7 T cell receptor beta chains sequenced from one sample in a study of T cells in Graves' hyperthyroidism and ophthalmopathy. Amplified regions were TCR beta CDR3 sequences from RNA transcripts. Researchers ran a first-round RT-PCR on the TCR CDR3 using the HTBI primer set. TCRdb recomputed calls from the multiplex PCR reads with MiXCR, one row per CDR3 protein. The sample shows some 600,000 distinct CDR3 sequences, 11% to 15% of them seen only once. Sequenced sample: blood. The receptors were sampled from a woman between 25 and 40 years old with Graves' hyperthyroidism that later progressed to Graves' ophthalmopathy.

This clonotype was seen a handful of times. The rearrangement links TRBV7-8 to TRBJ2-5, with D tentatively TRBD1 or TRBD2 (5 bases each). This CDR3 spans 15 amino acids. The germline gives CDR1 SGHVS, CDR2 FQNEAQ. Deletions cut 3 bases from V and 0 bases from J, with 11 bases between. CDR3 DNA: TGTGCCAGCAGCTTTGTTATGGGACACCAAGAGACCCAGTACTTC. Protein product: CASSFVMGHQETQYF.

This clonotype was picked up many times. J is TRBJ1-2 and V is TRBV7-8; D is undetermined. The CDR3 totals 18 residues. Germline lookup yields CDR1 SGHVS and CDR2 FQNEAQ. V lost 1 base to trimming and J lost 0 bases, with 18 bases between them. The DNA of the CDR3 is TGTGCCAGCAGCTTAGGCAAGATAGTGACGGCGGCTAACTATGGCTACACCTTC. Residues: CASSLGKIVTAANYGYTF.

This clonotype showed up many times. V is TRBV6-1 and J is TRBJ2-7; 9 nucleotides align to TRBD1. The CDR3 loop spans 15 amino acids. Per the germline V gene, CDR1 is MNHNS and CDR2 is SASEGT. Trimming at V came to 7 bases and at J to 5 bases, leaving 12 bases not matched to a gene. DNA of the CDR3: TGTGCCAGCATCCCCCGAGGGACAGGGTCCGACGAGCAGTACTTC. Translated: CASIPRGTGSDEQYF.

The chain employs TRBV20-1 and TRBJ2-1; TRBD2 might be the D (6 bases). V lost 5 bases, J lost 0 bases, and 11 bases lay in between. The CDR3 spans 14 residues. Germline CDR1 reads DFQATT; CDR2 reads SNEGSKA (reference sequence). The CDR3 reads CSASGGDSYNEQFF. CDR3 sequence (DNA): TGCAGTGCTTCTGGCGGGGACTCCTACAATGAGCAGTTCTTC.

The sample holds many counts of this clonotype. J is TRBJ1-1 and V is TRBV30; D uncertain. Trimming cost V 0 bases and J 6 bases, with 8 bases left between them. The CDR3 has 12 residues. The germline gives CDR1 GTSNPN, CDR2 SVGIG (reference sequence). CDR3 amino acids: CAWSVYPAEAFF. The CDR3 DNA reads TGTGCCTGGAGTGTTTACCCTGCTGAAGCTTTCTTT.

This clonotype was counted ten times or more. The chain links TRBV6-1 to TRBJ1-2, with 7 bases that match TRBD1. The length of the CDR3 is 12 residues. V trimming: 8 bases; J trimming: 4 bases; junction bases outside the gene matches: 4. Per germline, CDR1 MNHNS and CDR2 SASEGT. Written as DNA, the CDR3 is TGTGCCAGCTTCCGGACAGGCTATGGCTACACCTTC. Protein product: CASFRTGYGYTF.

This clonotype was counted at least ten times. The chain is built from TRBV19 and TRBJ2-1; D gene uncertain. The CDR3 has 12 residues. V was clipped by 4 bases and J by 4 bases, with 5 bases between them. Germline loops: CDR1 LNHDA, CDR2 SQIVND (reference sequence). CDR3 DNA sequence: TGTGCCAGTAGTAACGGGTACAATGAGCAGTTCTTC. Its translation: CASSNGYNEQFF.